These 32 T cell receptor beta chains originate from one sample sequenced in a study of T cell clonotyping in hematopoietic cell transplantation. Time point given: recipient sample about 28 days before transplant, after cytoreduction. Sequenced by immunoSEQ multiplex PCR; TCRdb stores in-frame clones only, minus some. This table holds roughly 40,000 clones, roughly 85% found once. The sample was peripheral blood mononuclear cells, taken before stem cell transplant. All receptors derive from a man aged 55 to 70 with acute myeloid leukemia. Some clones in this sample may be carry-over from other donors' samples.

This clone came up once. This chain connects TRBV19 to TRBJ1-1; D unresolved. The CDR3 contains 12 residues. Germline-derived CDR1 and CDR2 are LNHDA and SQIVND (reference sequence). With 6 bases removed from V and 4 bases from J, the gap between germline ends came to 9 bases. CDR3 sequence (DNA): TGTGCCAGTAGCACAGAGACCACTGAAGCTTTCTTT. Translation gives CASSTETTEAFF. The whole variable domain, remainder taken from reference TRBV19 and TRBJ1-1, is DGGITQSPKYLFRKEGQNVTLSCEQNLNHDAMYWYRQDPGQGLRLIYYSQIVNDFQKGDIAEGYSVSREKKESFPLTVTSAQKNPTAFYLCASSTETTEAFFGQGTRLTVV.

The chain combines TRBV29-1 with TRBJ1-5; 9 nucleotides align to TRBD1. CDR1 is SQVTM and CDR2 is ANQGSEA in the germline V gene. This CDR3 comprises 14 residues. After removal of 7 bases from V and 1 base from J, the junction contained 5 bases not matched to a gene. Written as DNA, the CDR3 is TGCAGCGCCAGAGGACAGGGGAGCAATCAGCCCCAGCATTTT. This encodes CSARGQGSNQPQHF.

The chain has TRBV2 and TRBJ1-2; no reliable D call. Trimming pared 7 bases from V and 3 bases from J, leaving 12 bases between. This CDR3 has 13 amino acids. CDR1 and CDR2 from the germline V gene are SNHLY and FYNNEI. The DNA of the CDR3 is TGTGCCAGCATGGTAGGGAGTCACTATGGCTACACCTTC. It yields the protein CASMVGSHYGYTF.

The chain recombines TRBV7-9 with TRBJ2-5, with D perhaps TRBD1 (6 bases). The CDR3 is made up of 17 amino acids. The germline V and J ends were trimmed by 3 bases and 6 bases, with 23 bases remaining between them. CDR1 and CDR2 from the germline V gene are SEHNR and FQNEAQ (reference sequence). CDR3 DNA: TGTGCCAGCAGCTTCCCCTACTGGACAGCAGACGAGAAGACCCAGTACTTC. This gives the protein CASSFPYWTADEKTQYF.

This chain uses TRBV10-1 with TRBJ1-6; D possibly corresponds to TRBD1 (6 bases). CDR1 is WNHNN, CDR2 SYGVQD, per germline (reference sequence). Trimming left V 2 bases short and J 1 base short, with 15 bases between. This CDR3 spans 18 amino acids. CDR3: CASSERTDCGSYNSPLHF. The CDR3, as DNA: TGCGCCAGCAGTGAGAGGACAGATTGTGGGTCCTATAATTCACCCCTCCACTTT.

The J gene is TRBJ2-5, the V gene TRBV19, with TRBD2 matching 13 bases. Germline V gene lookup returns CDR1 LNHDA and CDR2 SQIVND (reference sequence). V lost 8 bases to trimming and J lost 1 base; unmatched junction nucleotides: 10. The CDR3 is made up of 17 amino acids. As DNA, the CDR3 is TGTGCCAGTTCCGGGACTAGCGGGGTTGGTGGCCAAGAGACCCAGTACTTC. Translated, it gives CASSGTSGVGGQETQYF.

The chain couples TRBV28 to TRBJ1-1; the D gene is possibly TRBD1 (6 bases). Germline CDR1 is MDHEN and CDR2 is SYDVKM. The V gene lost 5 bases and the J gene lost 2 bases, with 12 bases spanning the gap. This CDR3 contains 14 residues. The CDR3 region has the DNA TGTGCCAGCAGTCGCAGGGACACTAACACTGAAGCTTTCTTT. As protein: CASSRRDTNTEAFF.

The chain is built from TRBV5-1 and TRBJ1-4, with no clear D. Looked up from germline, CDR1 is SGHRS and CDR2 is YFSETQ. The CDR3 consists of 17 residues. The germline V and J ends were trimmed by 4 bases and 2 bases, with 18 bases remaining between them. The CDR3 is CASSGKAGMGTNEKLFF. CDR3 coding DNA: TGCGCCAGCAGCGGGAAGGCGGGGATGGGGACTAATGAAAAACTGTTTTTT.

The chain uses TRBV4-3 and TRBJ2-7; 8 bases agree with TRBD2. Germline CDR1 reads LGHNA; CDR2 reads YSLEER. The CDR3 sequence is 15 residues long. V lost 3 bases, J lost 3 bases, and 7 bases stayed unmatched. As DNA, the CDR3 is TGCGCCAGCAGCCATGCTTCGGGACTAGTCTACGAGCAGTACTTC. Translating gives CASSHASGLVYEQYF.

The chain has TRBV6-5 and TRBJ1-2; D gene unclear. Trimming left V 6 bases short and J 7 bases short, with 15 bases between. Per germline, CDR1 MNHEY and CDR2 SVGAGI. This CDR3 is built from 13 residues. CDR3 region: CASRILQTSGYTF. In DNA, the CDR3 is TGTGCCAGCAGGATACTTCAGACCAGTGGCTACACCTTC.

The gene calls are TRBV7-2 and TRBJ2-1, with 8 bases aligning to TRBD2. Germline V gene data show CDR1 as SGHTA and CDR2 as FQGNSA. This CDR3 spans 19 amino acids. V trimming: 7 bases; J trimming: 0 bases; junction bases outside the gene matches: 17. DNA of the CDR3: TGTGCCAGCATGGGACTTTTAGCGGGGTTCCAGAGCTCCTACAATGAGCAGTTCTTC. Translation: CASMGLLAGFQSSYNEQFF. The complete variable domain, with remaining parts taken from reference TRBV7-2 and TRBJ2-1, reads GAGVSQSPSNKVTEKGKDVELRCDPISGHTALYWYRQSLGQGLEFLIYFQGNSAPDKSGLPSDRFSAERTGGSVSTLTIQRTQQEDSAVYLCASMGLLAGFQSSYNEQFFGPGTRLTVL.

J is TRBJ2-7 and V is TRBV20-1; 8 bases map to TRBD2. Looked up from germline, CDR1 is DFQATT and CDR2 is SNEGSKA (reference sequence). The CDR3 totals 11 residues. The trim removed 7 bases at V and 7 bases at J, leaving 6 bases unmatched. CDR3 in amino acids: CSGGGPGEQYF. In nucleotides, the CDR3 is TGCAGTGGCGGGGGGCCGGGGGAGCAGTACTTC.

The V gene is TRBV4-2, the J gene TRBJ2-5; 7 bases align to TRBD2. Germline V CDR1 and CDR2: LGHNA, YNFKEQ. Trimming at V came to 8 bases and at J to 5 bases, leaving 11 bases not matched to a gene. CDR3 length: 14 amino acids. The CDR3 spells CASGGVRGQETQYF. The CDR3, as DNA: TGTGCCAGCGGGGGGGTTAGGGGCCAGGAGACCCAGTACTTC.

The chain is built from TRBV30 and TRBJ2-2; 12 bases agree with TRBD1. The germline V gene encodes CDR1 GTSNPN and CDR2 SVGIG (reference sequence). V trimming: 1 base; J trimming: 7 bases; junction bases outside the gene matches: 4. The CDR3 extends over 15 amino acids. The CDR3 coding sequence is TGTGCCTGGAGTGCCGGGACAGGGGGCGGCGGGGAGCTGTTTTTT. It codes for CAWSAGTGGGGELFF.

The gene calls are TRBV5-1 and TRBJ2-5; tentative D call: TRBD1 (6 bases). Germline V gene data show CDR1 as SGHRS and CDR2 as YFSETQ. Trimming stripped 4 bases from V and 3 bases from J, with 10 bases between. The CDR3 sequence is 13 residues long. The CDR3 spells CASSVRTEETQYF. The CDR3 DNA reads TGCGCCAGCAGCGTCCGGACAGAAGAGACCCAGTACTTC. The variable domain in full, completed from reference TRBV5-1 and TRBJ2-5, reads KAGVTQTPRYLIKTRGQQVTLSCSPISGHRSVSWYQQTPGQGLQFLFEYFSETQRNKGNFPGRFSGRQFSNSRSEMNVSTLELGDSALYLCASSVRTEETQYFGPGTRLLVL.

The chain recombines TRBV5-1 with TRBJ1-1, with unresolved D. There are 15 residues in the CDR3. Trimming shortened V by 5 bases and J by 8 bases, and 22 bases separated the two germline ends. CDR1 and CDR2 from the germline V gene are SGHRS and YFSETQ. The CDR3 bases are TGCGCCAGCAGTTTCTCCACACCGACCGAAGGAGAAGCTTTCTTT. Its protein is CASSFSTPTEGEAFF. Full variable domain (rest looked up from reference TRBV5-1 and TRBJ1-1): KAGVTQTPRYLIKTRGQQVTLSCSPISGHRSVSWYQQTPGQGLQFLFEYFSETQRNKGNFPGRFSGRQFSNSRSEMNVSTLELGDSALYLCASSFSTPTEGEAFFGQGTRLTVV.

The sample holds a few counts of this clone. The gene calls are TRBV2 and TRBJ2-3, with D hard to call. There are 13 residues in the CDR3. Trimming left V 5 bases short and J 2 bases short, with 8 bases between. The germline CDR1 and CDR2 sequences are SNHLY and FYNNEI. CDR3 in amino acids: CASSPPFTDTQYF. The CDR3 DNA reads TGTGCCAGCAGTCCACCATTCACAGATACGCAGTATTTT.

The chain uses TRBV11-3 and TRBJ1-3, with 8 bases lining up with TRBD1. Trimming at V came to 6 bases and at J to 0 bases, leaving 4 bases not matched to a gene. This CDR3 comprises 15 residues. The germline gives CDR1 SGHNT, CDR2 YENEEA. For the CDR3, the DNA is TGTGCCAGCAGTCGGGACAGGAACTCTGGAAACACCATATATTTT. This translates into CASSRDRNSGNTIYF.

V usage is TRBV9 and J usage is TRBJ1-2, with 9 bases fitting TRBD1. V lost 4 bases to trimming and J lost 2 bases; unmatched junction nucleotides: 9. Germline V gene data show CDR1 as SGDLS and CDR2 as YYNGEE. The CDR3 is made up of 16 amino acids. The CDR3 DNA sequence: TGTGCCAGCAGCCTCGGACAGGGGCCATCGAACTATGGCTACACCTTC. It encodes CASSLGQGPSNYGYTF.

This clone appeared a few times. In DNA, the CDR3 is TGTGCCTGGAGCGACTTACGGACCCCCAATGGCTACACCTTC. Protein sequence: CAWSDLRTPNGYTF. The rearrangement joins TRBV30 to TRBJ1-2; D not resolved. Trimming removed 3 bases at V and 6 bases at J, with 17 bases between. CDR1 is GTSNPN and CDR2 is SVGIG in the germline V gene (reference sequence). The CDR3 is made up of 14 amino acids. The full variable domain, with the rest looked up from reference TRBV30 and TRBJ1-2, is SQTIHQWPATLVQPVGSPLSLECTVEGTSNPNLYWYRQAAGRGLQLLFYSVGIGQISSEVPQNLSASRPQDRQFILSSKKLLLSDSGFYLCAWSDLRTPNGYTFGSGTRLTVV.

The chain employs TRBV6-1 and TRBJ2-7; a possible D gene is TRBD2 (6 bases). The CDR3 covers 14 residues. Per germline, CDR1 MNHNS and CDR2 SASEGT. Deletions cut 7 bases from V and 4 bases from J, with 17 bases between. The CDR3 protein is CASIPGGLQYEQYF. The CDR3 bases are TGTGCCAGCATTCCTGGGGGGTTGCAGTACGAGCAGTACTTC.

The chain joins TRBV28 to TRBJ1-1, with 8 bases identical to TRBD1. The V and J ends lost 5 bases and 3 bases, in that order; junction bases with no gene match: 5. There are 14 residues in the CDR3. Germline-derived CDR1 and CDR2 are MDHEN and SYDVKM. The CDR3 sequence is CASSPSDRDTEAFF. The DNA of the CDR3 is TGTGCCAGCAGTCCGTCGGACAGGGACACTGAAGCTTTCTTT.

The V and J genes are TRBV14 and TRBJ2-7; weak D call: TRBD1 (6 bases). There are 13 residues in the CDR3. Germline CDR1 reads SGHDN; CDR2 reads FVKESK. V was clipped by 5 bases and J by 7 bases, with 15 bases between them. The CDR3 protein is CASSLQGLGEQYF. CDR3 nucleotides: TGTGCCAGCAGCTTACAGGGCCTCGGTGAGCAGTACTTC.

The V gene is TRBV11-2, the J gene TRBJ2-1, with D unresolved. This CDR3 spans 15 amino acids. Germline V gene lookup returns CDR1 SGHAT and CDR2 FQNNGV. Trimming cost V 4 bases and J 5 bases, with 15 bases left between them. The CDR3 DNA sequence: TGTGCCAGCAGCTCAGTAAGATCAAGGGACAATGAGCAGTTCTTC. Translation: CASSSVRSRDNEQFF.

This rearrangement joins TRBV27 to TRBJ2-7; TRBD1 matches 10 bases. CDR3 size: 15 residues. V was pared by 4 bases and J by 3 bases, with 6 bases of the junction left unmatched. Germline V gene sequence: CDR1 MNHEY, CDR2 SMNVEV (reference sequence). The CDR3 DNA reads TGTGCCAGCAGTTCCCCGGGACAGGGGTACTACGAGCAGTACTTC. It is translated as CASSSPGQGYYEQYF.

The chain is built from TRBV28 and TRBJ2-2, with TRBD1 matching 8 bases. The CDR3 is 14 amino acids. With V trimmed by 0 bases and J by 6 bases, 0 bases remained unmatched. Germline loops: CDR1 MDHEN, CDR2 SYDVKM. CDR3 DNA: TGTGCCAGCAGTTTATGGACAGGGGCCGGGGAGCTGTTTTTT. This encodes CASSLWTGAGELFF.

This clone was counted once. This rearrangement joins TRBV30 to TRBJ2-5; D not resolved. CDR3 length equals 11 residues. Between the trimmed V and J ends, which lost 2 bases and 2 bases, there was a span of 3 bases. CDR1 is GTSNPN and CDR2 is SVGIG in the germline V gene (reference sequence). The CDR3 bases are TGTGCCTGGAGTCGGCAAGAGACCCAGTACTTC. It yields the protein CAWSRQETQYF. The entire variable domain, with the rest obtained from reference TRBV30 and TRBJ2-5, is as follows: SQTIHQWPATLVQPVGSPLSLECTVEGTSNPNLYWYRQAAGRGLQLLFYSVGIGQISSEVPQNLSASRPQDRQFILSSKKLLLSDSGFYLCAWSRQETQYFGPGTRLLVL.

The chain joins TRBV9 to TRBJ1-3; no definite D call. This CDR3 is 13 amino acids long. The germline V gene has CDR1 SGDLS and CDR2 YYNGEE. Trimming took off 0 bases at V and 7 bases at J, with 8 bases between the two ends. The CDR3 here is CASSVGNSNTIYF. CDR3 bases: TGTGCCAGCAGCGTAGGGAATTCGAACACCATATATTTT.

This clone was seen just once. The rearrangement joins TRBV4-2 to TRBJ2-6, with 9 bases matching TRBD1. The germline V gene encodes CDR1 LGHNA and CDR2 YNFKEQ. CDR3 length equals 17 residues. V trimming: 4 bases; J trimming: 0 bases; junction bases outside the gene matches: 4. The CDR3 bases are TGTGCCAGCAGCCTGGGACAGGGCCTCTCTGGGGCCAACGTCCTGACTTTC. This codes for CASSLGQGLSGANVLTF.

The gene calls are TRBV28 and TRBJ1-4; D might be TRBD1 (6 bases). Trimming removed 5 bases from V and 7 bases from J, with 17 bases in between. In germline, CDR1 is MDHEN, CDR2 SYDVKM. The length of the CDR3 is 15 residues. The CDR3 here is CASSGGGGLREKLFF. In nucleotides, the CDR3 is TGTGCCAGCAGTGGCGGCGGGGGGCTACGTGAAAAACTGTTTTTT.

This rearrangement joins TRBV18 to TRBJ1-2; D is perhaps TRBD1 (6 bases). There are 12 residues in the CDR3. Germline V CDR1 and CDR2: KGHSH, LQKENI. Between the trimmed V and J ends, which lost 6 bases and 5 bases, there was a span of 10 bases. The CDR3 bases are TGTGCCAGCTCGGGGGCGCGATATGGCTACACCTTC. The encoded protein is CASSGARYGYTF.

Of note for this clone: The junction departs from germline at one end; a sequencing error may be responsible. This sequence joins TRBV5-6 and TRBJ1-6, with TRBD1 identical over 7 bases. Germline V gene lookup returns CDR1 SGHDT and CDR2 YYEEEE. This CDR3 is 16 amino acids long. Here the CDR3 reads CASSSDTGAYNSPLHF. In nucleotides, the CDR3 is TGTGCCAGCAGCTCAGACACAGGGGCCTACAATTCACCCCTCCACTTT.